The clone carrying this TCR beta chain occurred a few times. Time point of the sample: recipient sample about 28 days before transplant, after cytoreduction. The table came from immunoSEQ multiplex PCR; TCRdb's copy has only in-frame clones and leaves some out. Of 45,000 to 60,000 clones in the sample, 65% to 90% were seen once. This entry is derived from a study of T cell clonotyping in hematopoietic cell transplantation. This CDR3 contains 15 residues. Trimming removed 2 bases from V and 4 bases from J; junction bases left unmatched: 3. The germline V gene has CDR1 MNHEY and CDR2 SVGAGI. This receptor was taken from a man aged 60-69 years with biphenotypic leukemia. Some clones in this sample may be carry-over from other donors' samples. The rearrangement joins TRBV6-5 to TRBJ1-5, with TRBD1 identical over 9 bases. The source was peripheral blood mononuclear cells, collected before stem cell transplant. The CDR3 here is CASSYSGTGNQPQHF. The CDR3 DNA is TGTGCCAGCAGTTACAGCGGGACAGGGAATCAGCCCCAGCATTTT.